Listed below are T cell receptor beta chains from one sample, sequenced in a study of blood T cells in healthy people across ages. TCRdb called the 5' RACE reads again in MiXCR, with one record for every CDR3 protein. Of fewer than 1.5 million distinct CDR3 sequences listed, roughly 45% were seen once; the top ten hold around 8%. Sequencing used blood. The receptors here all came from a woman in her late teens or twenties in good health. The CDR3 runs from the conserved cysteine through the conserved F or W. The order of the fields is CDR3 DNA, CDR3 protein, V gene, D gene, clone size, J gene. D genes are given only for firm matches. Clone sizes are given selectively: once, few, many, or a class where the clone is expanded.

cdr3_nt: TGCAGTGCTAGAGATCCAAGGACAGGGGGGGATGAGCAGTTCTTC
cdr3_aa: CSARDPRTGGDEQFF
v_call: TRBV20-1
d_call: TRBD1
clone_size: -
j_call: TRBJ2-1

cdr3_nt: TGCAGTGCCCCAGTCCGATACAATGAGCAGTACTTC
cdr3_aa: CSAPVRYNEQYF
v_call: TRBV20-1
d_call: -
clone_size: -
j_call: TRBJ2-7

cdr3_nt: TGCAGTGCTAGTTCAGGGGAAGGATATGGCTACACCTTC
cdr3_aa: CSASSGEGYGYTF
v_call: TRBV20-1
d_call: -
clone_size: few
j_call: TRBJ1-2

cdr3_nt: TGTGCCAGCAGTTCGTCACATGGCTACACCTTC
cdr3_aa: CASSSSHGYTF
v_call: TRBV12-3/TRBV12-4
d_call: -
clone_size: -
j_call: TRBJ1-2

cdr3_nt: TGCAGCGTCCACGGCGGGCAGTCCTACAATGAGCAGTACTTC
cdr3_aa: CSVHGGQSYNEQYF
v_call: TRBV29-1
d_call: -
clone_size: -
j_call: TRBJ2-7

cdr3_nt: TGCAGTGCTAGATTGGACAGACCTAAAGATGGCTACACCTTC
cdr3_aa: CSARLDRPKDGYTF
v_call: TRBV20-1
d_call: -
clone_size: -
j_call: TRBJ1-2

cdr3_nt: TGTGCCAGCATGGGGAAGCTAGCGTATGACAATGAGCAGTTCTTC
cdr3_aa: CASMGKLAYDNEQFF
v_call: TRBV27
d_call: -
clone_size: -
j_call: TRBJ2-1

cdr3_nt: TGTGCCAGCAGTGTTATAGCGGGAGGATCCTACAATGAGCAGTACTTC
cdr3_aa: CASSVIAGGSYNEQYF
v_call: TRBV6-1
d_call: TRBD2
clone_size: -
j_call: TRBJ2-7

cdr3_nt: TGTGCCAGCATCCTCAGTGGGGGTAGCGGGTCCAATGAGCAGTTCTTC
cdr3_aa: CASILSGGSGSNEQFF
v_call: TRBV2
d_call: TRBD2
clone_size: -
j_call: TRBJ2-1

cdr3_nt: TGCGCCAGCAGCCAACGGGCGCCCAGCTCCTACAATGAGCAGTTCTTC
cdr3_aa: CASSQRAPSSYNEQFF
v_call: TRBV4-1
d_call: -
clone_size: few
j_call: TRBJ2-1

cdr3_nt: TGCGCCAGCAGTGAGTCCGTTGCCGGGAGGAACCCCTACGAGCAGTACTTC
cdr3_aa: CASSESVAGRNPYEQYF
v_call: TRBV10-1
d_call: TRBD2
clone_size: -
j_call: TRBJ2-7

cdr3_nt: TGTGCCAGCAGCCAAGTAGGGACAGCTCACTACGAGCAGTACTTC
cdr3_aa: CASSQVGTAHYEQYF
v_call: TRBV14
d_call: TRBD1
clone_size: -
j_call: TRBJ2-7

cdr3_nt: TGCGCCAGCAGCGACGGGACAGATAGCCGAGGGGCTTTCTTT
cdr3_aa: CASSDGTDSRGAFF
v_call: TRBV5-1
d_call: TRBD1
clone_size: -
j_call: TRBJ1-1

cdr3_nt: TGCGCCAGCAGTGTCATGAGTAGGACAGATGAAGCTTTCTTT
cdr3_aa: CASSVMSRTDEAFF
v_call: TRBV10-2
d_call: -
clone_size: -
j_call: TRBJ1-1

cdr3_nt: TGTGCCAGCAGTTACACGGGACTAGCGGCCACAGATACGCAGTATTTT
cdr3_aa: CASSYTGLAATDTQYF
v_call: TRBV28
d_call: TRBD2
clone_size: -
j_call: TRBJ2-3

cdr3_nt: TGTGCCAGCAGAAAAAGCGGGGCGCTGTGGCAGTACTTC
cdr3_aa: CASRKSGALWQYF
v_call: TRBV12-3/TRBV12-4
d_call: TRBD2
clone_size: -
j_call: TRBJ2-5

cdr3_nt: TGTGCCAGCAAAGATAATGAAAAACTGTTTTTT
cdr3_aa: CASKDNEKLFF
v_call: TRBV6-6
d_call: -
clone_size: -
j_call: TRBJ1-4

cdr3_nt: TGTGCCAGCAGTCCCCCGCTCCCGAGACTAGTCGACGAGCAGTACTTC
cdr3_aa: CASSPPLPRLVDEQYF
v_call: TRBV6-2/TRBV6-3
d_call: -
clone_size: -
j_call: TRBJ2-7

cdr3_nt: TGCGCCAGCAGCCAAATATATAACTATGGCTACACCTTC
cdr3_aa: CASSQIYNYGYTF
v_call: TRBV4-1
d_call: -
clone_size: -
j_call: TRBJ1-2

cdr3_nt: TGCAGTGCTAGAGATCGCGCGGGATTAGATACGCAGTATTTT
cdr3_aa: CSARDRAGLDTQYF
v_call: TRBV20-1
d_call: -
clone_size: -
j_call: TRBJ2-3

cdr3_nt: TGTGCCAGCAGCCCCCCCCAGGGGGCGCTTCTAACAGGCTACGAGCAGTACTTC
cdr3_aa: CASSPPQGALLTGYEQYF
v_call: TRBV6-1
d_call: TRBD1
clone_size: -
j_call: TRBJ2-7

cdr3_nt: TGTGCCAGCAGCCAAAAATCGGGGGGCCCGTCTTCTGAGCAGTTCTTC
cdr3_aa: CASSQKSGGPSSEQFF
v_call: TRBV9
d_call: -
clone_size: -
j_call: TRBJ2-1

cdr3_nt: TGTGCCAGCCTCCCAACTCGACAGGGCAACAACTATGGCTACACCTTC
cdr3_aa: CASLPTRQGNNYGYTF
v_call: TRBV5-6
d_call: TRBD1
clone_size: -
j_call: TRBJ1-2

cdr3_nt: TGCAGTGCTGCGAAGACTAGCGGGGCCTACAATGAGCGGTTCTTC
cdr3_aa: CSAAKTSGAYNERFF
v_call: TRBV20-1
d_call: TRBD2
clone_size: -
j_call: TRBJ2-1

cdr3_nt: TGTGCCAGCAGTTGGGGGGGGCAGGACTATGGCTACACCTTC
cdr3_aa: CASSWGGQDYGYTF
v_call: TRBV12-3/TRBV12-4
d_call: -
clone_size: -
j_call: TRBJ1-2

cdr3_nt: TGTGCCAGCAAGGACAGCAATTTCGTCAACGAGCAGTACTTC
cdr3_aa: CASKDSNFVNEQYF
v_call: TRBV6-6
d_call: -
clone_size: few
j_call: TRBJ2-7

cdr3_nt: TGTGCCAGCCAACCCAGGGGATACCCCTACAATGAGCAGTTCTTC
cdr3_aa: CASQPRGYPYNEQFF
v_call: TRBV25-1
d_call: -
clone_size: -
j_call: TRBJ2-1

cdr3_nt: TGTGCCACCAGTGATTTCCTAGTACCAGATACGCAGTATTTT
cdr3_aa: CATSDFLVPDTQYF
v_call: TRBV24-1
d_call: -
clone_size: few
j_call: TRBJ2-3

cdr3_nt: TGTGCCAGCAGCTCAAACCCGGGACTAGCGGGAGGGGCGGATACGCAGTATTTT
cdr3_aa: CASSSNPGLAGGADTQYF
v_call: TRBV5-4
d_call: TRBD2
clone_size: -
j_call: TRBJ2-3

cdr3_nt: TGTGCCAGCAGCCAAGAACCAGCCCAAGACGGCGATGAGCAGTACTTC
cdr3_aa: CASSQEPAQDGDEQYF
v_call: TRBV14
d_call: -
clone_size: -
j_call: TRBJ2-7

cdr3_nt: TGTGCCAGCTCATCTTTGGGTAACACCGGGGAGCTGTTTTTT
cdr3_aa: CASSSLGNTGELFF
v_call: TRBV18
d_call: -
clone_size: -
j_call: TRBJ2-2

cdr3_nt: TGCAGCGTTGACGCGGGGGGCCGAAACAATGAGCAGTTCTTC
cdr3_aa: CSVDAGGRNNEQFF
v_call: TRBV29-1
d_call: TRBD2
clone_size: -
j_call: TRBJ2-1

cdr3_nt: TGTGCCAGCAGCTTGGCCGGGGACAGTGATAACTATGGCTACACCTTC
cdr3_aa: CASSLAGDSDNYGYTF
v_call: TRBV5-5
d_call: TRBD1
clone_size: -
j_call: TRBJ1-2

cdr3_nt: TGTGCCAGTAGTGTAACTAGCGGGCCTACCTACGAGCAGTACTTC
cdr3_aa: CASSVTSGPTYEQYF
v_call: TRBV19
d_call: TRBD2
clone_size: few
j_call: TRBJ2-7

cdr3_nt: TGTGCCGTCCGGGACAGGGGGATGGATGAGCAGTACTTC
cdr3_aa: CAVRDRGMDEQYF
v_call: TRBV10-3
d_call: TRBD1
clone_size: -
j_call: TRBJ2-7

cdr3_nt: TGTGCCAGCGGGCGGTCCCCTGGCTACACCTTC
cdr3_aa: CASGRSPGYTF
v_call: TRBV2
d_call: -
clone_size: few
j_call: TRBJ1-2

cdr3_nt: TGTGCCAGCAGTTTACCCGGGACAGAACAAGAGACCCAGTACTTC
cdr3_aa: CASSLPGTEQETQYF
v_call: TRBV28
d_call: TRBD1
clone_size: -
j_call: TRBJ2-5

cdr3_nt: TGCAGTGCCGGGGACAGGGCGGTTCACACTGAAGCTTTCTTT
cdr3_aa: CSAGDRAVHTEAFF
v_call: TRBV20-1
d_call: TRBD1
clone_size: -
j_call: TRBJ1-1

cdr3_nt: TGCAGCGCCTCCGGGGACAGGGTCGACGAGCAGTACTTC
cdr3_aa: CSASGDRVDEQYF
v_call: TRBV29-1
d_call: TRBD1
clone_size: few
j_call: TRBJ2-7

cdr3_nt: TGTGCCAGCAGCCAAAATAGGATTACGAACACTGAAGCTTTCTTT
cdr3_aa: CASSQNRITNTEAFF
v_call: TRBV3-1
d_call: -
clone_size: -
j_call: TRBJ1-1

cdr3_nt: TGTGCCAGCAGGGGCTTAGCGGGAGGGGAAAACCATTTGAGCTCCTACAATGAGCAGTTCTTC
cdr3_aa: CASRGLAGGENHLSSYNEQFF
v_call: TRBV2
d_call: TRBD2
clone_size: -
j_call: TRBJ2-1

cdr3_nt: TGCAGTGCTAGAGATTCTGACAGCAATCAGCCCCAGCATTTT
cdr3_aa: CSARDSDSNQPQHF
v_call: TRBV20-1
d_call: -
clone_size: -
j_call: TRBJ1-5

cdr3_nt: TGCGCCAGCAGCACGCCTGGGACCACTGAAGCTTTCTTT
cdr3_aa: CASSTPGTTEAFF
v_call: TRBV4-1
d_call: -
clone_size: few
j_call: TRBJ1-1

cdr3_nt: TGTGCCACCAGTGATAATAAGGGGTGGGGGGGTCAGCCCCAGCATTTT
cdr3_aa: CATSDNKGWGGQPQHF
v_call: TRBV24-1
d_call: -
clone_size: -
j_call: TRBJ1-5

cdr3_nt: TGCAGTGCTAGAGATAATCAGGGGCCGCCCTACGAACAGTACTTC
cdr3_aa: CSARDNQGPPYEQYF
v_call: TRBV20-1
d_call: -
clone_size: -
j_call: TRBJ2-4

cdr3_nt: TGTGCCATCAGTGAAATATTGGGGGGCGGTAGCGGAGGCTCCTACGAGCAGTACTTC
cdr3_aa: CAISEILGGGSGGSYEQYF
v_call: TRBV10-3
d_call: -
clone_size: -
j_call: TRBJ2-7

cdr3_nt: TGCAGTGCCCTTCCGCGGGGGGCCTATGAGCAGTACTTC
cdr3_aa: CSALPRGAYEQYF
v_call: TRBV20-1
d_call: TRBD2
clone_size: -
j_call: TRBJ2-7

cdr3_nt: TGTGCCAGCAGCGTGTGGGAGTATGGCTACACCTTC
cdr3_aa: CASSVWEYGYTF
v_call: TRBV9
d_call: -
clone_size: -
j_call: TRBJ1-2

cdr3_nt: TGTGCCAGCAGCCAAGATCGGGCGGTGGGGTCGAGCGGGGGGCTATACGAGCAGTACTTC
cdr3_aa: CASSQDRAVGSSGGLYEQYF
v_call: TRBV4-2
d_call: TRBD2
clone_size: -
j_call: TRBJ2-7

cdr3_nt: TGCAGCGTGGGAAGGAATGAGCAGTTCTTC
cdr3_aa: CSVGRNEQFF
v_call: TRBV29-1
d_call: -
clone_size: many
j_call: TRBJ2-1

cdr3_nt: TGTGCCAGCAGTTTAGCGCAAGGAGGGGCGGAGACCCAGTACTTC
cdr3_aa: CASSLAQGGAETQYF
v_call: TRBV12-3/TRBV12-4
d_call: -
clone_size: -
j_call: TRBJ2-5

cdr3_nt: TGTGCCAGCAGTCCACAGGGTCTCTACGAGCAGTACTTC
cdr3_aa: CASSPQGLYEQYF
v_call: TRBV5-6
d_call: -
clone_size: few
j_call: TRBJ2-7